The 3 T cell receptor beta chains given below trace back to one sample, sequenced in a study of identical twins. TCRdb reprocessed the 5' RACE reads via MiXCR and lists one record per CDR3 protein. The sample yields 420,000 or so distinct CDR3 sequences, about 18% seen once. The sequencing input was naive T cells sorted from blood. These receptors came from a middle-aged man in good health.

This clonotype was picked up a small number of times. This chain connects TRBV25-1 to TRBJ1-2; possible D gene TRBD1, 6 bases. Germline V gene data show CDR1 as MGHDK and CDR2 as SYGVNS. The CDR3 sequence is 13 residues long. V lost 5 bases and J lost 3, with 10 bases in between. The CDR3 reads CASSFDRYYGYTF. CDR3 bases: TGTGCCAGCAGTTTCGACAGGTACTATGGCTACACCTTC.

The chain is built from TRBV20-1 and TRBJ2-1; TRBD2 aligns across 13 bases. V was clipped by 2 bases and J by 15 bases; unmatched bases: 13. Germline CDR1 and CDR2: DFQATT and SNEGSKA (reference sequence). CDR3 size: 15 residues. The DNA of the CDR3 is TGCAGTGCTAGAAGCGGGACTAGCGGGATCAACTCGTTGTTCTTC. Amino acid sequence: CSARSGTSGINSLFF.

This clonotype occurred a few times. This chain joins TRBV25-1 and TRBJ2-3; 10 positions match TRBD1. Germline values: CDR1 MGHDK, CDR2 SYGVNS. The CDR3 has 16 amino acids. The V segment lost 3 bases and the J segment 0 bases; nucleotides outside the gene matches: 3. The CDR3 loop is CASSDDRGLSTDTQYF. The CDR3 bases are TGTGCCAGCAGTGATGACAGGGGGCTTAGCACAGATACGCAGTATTTT.